This is a list of T cell receptor beta chains from one sample in a study of blood T cells in healthy people across ages. Each CDR3 protein gets one entry after TCRdb re-called the 5' RACE reads with MiXCR. Among approximately 760,000 distinct CDR3 sequences listed, about 25% were seen once. The sample also formed part of further work on T cells of mothers and their children.

The sequencing sample was made of blood. These receptors came from a boy aged 10-17 years in good health. The CDR3 runs from the conserved cysteine through the conserved F or W. The D gene is left open where the match is weak. Only some rows state a clone size, as once, few, many or a class for expanded clones.

V gene	D gene	J gene	clone size	CDR3 protein	CDR3 DNA
TRBV4-1	TRBD1	TRBJ1-1	.	CASSQVYRGYTEAFF	TGCGCCAGCAGCCAAGTGTACAGGGGTTATACTGAAGCTTTCTTT
TRBV25-1	.	TRBJ2-1	.	CASMRGSVYNEQFF	TGTGCCAGCATGCGGGGATCGGTCTACAATGAGCAGTTCTTC
TRBV28	.	TRBJ1-6	few	CAGGGNGSPLHF	TGTGCCGGGGGGGGAAATGGTTCACCCCTCCACTTT
TRBV7-3	TRBD2	TRBJ2-5	few	CASSLFGGGARETQYF	TGTGCCAGCAGCTTATTCGGCGGGGGGGCCAGAGAGACCCAGTACTTC
TRBV28	.	TRBJ1-2	once	CASSQQRGGYTF	TGTGCCAGCAGTCAACAAAGGGGCGGCTACACCTTC
TRBV12-3/TRBV12-4	TRBD2	TRBJ2-1	many	CASSSGTSGSVRQFF	TGTGCCAGCAGTTCCGGGACTAGCGGGAGTGTCAGGCAGTTCTTC
TRBV6-6	.	TRBJ1-6	.	CASSLDGWASPLHF	TGTGCCAGCAGCCTGGACGGGTGGGCTTCACCCCTCCACTTT
TRBV11-1	TRBD1	TRBJ2-7	.	CASSHDRGEQYF	TGTGCCAGCAGCCACGACAGGGGCGAGCAGTACTTC
TRBV7-9	TRBD1	TRBJ1-6	.	CASSLRGTGRISPLHF	TGTGCCAGCAGCTTACGCGGGACAGGGAGAATTTCACCCCTCCACTTT
TRBV29-1	TRBD1	TRBJ1-2	.	CSVENLFGQGPSFNYGYTF	TGCAGCGTTGAGAATCTGTTCGGACAGGGGCCTTCTTTTAACTATGGCTACACCTTC
TRBV28	.	TRBJ1-4	few	CASSLFYEKLFF	TGTGCCAGCAGTTTATTTTACGAAAAACTGTTTTTT
TRBV4-1	TRBD1	TRBJ2-5	many	CASSQDRGGEETQYF	TGCGCCAGCAGCCAGGACAGGGGGGGAGAAGAGACCCAGTACTTC
TRBV6-5	TRBD1	TRBJ2-1	.	CASSLTGQENEQFF	TGTGCCAGCAGTTTGACAGGGCAGGAGAATGAGCAGTTCTTC
TRBV12-3/TRBV12-4	TRBD2	TRBJ2-2	few	CASSFAGGPIGELFF	TGTGCCAGCAGTTTTGCGGGAGGGCCTATCGGGGAGCTGTTTTTT
TRBV28	.	TRBJ2-7	few	CASRSSAQSYEQYF	TGTGCCAGCAGGTCTAGCGCCCAATCCTACGAGCAGTACTTC
TRBV5-1	TRBD1	TRBJ1-1	few	CASKTGGLNTEAFF	TGCGCCAGCAAAACAGGGGGCTTGAACACTGAAGCTTTCTTT
TRBV19	.	TRBJ1-1	.	CASSRSTGHTEAFF	TGTGCCAGTAGTAGATCAACAGGCCACACTGAAGCTTTCTTT
TRBV4-3	.	TRBJ2-2	few	CASSQEPNPKNTGELFF	TGCGCCAGCAGCCAAGAACCGAACCCGAAGAACACCGGGGAGCTGTTTTTT
TRBV20-1	.	TRBJ1-2	.	CSIQGTDYGYTF	TGCAGTATACAGGGTACCGACTATGGCTACACCTTC
TRBV13	.	TRBJ2-7	.	CASSFNLAPYEQYF	TGTGCCAGCAGCTTTAATTTGGCCCCCTACGAGCAGTACTTC
TRBV5-1	.	TRBJ1-1	few	CASSPWWVANMNTEAFF	TGCGCCAGCAGCCCATGGTGGGTGGCAAACATGAACACTGAAGCTTTCTTT
TRBV12-3/TRBV12-4	.	TRBJ2-2	.	CASSFVAGELFF	TGTGCCAGCAGTTTTGTGGCCGGGGAGCTGTTTTTT
TRBV20-1	TRBD2	TRBJ2-7	.	CSAAGLAGEGEQYF	TGCAGTGCTGCTGGGCTAGCGGGAGAAGGGGAGCAGTACTTC
TRBV5-1	.	TRBJ1-5	.	CASSPGGLGSNQPQHF	TGCGCCAGCAGCCCTGGGGGGTTGGGTAGCAATCAGCCCCAGCATTTT
TRBV16	TRBD2	TRBJ2-1	.	CASSPTSGSDEQFF	TGTGCCAGCAGCCCGACTAGCGGGAGCGATGAGCAGTTCTTC
TRBV29-1	.	TRBJ1-2	.	CSVYPNSGYTF	TGCAGCGTTTATCCGAATTCTGGCTACACCTTC
TRBV7-2	TRBD1	TRBJ1-5	.	CASSLEGQGAVQPQHF	TGTGCCAGCAGCTTAGAGGGGCAGGGGGCGGTTCAGCCCCAGCATTTT
TRBV27	.	TRBJ1-2	.	CASSLSGPEVYGYTF	TGTGCCAGCAGTTTATCCGGCCCGGAGGTCTATGGCTACACCTTC
TRBV20-1	.	TRBJ2-5	.	CSVSSPLETQYF	TGCAGTGTTAGTTCCCCCCTGGAGACCCAGTACTTC
TRBV5-6	.	TRBJ2-5	.	CASSFFGAGETQYF	TGTGCCAGCAGCTTCTTTGGGGCGGGGGAGACCCAGTACTTC
TRBV25-1	.	TRBJ1-4	few	CASGSTGWGEKLFF	TGTGCCAGCGGATCGACAGGATGGGGTGAAAAACTGTTTTTT